These T cell receptor beta chains were read from a single sample in a study of shared clonotypes between healthy human individuals. Here immunoSEQ multiplex PCR was the method, and the copy in TCRdb shows in-frame clones only, minus some. The data show 2 million or so clones, with 85% to 95% seen just once and more than 0.1% held by the top ten. Sequenced sample: naive CD4+ T cells sorted from blood. The receptors were gathered from a man in his late teens or twenties in good health. CDR3s include the opening cysteine and the closing phenylalanine or tryptophan.

v_gene	j_gene	CDR3aa
TRBV28	TRBJ1-2	CASTASRDRELHGYTF
TRBV6-5	TRBJ2-7	CASSYRGLAGGYEQYF
TRBV6-6	TRBJ2-2	CASRAGPNTGELFF
TRBV7-6	TRBJ2-2	CASSLVGDAGELFF
TRBV2	TRBJ1-2	CASKSDMGSGYTF
TRBV27	TRBJ2-2	CASRDYFQSNTGELFF
TRBV14	TRBJ1-1	CASSQLGTNTEAFF
TRBV29-1	TRBJ2-1	CSVGGGNGRGLAANEQFF
TRBV5-1	TRBJ2-3	CASSLGGEADTQYF
TRBV6-5	TRBJ1-5	CASSSRGGSQPQHF
TRBV29-1	TRBJ2-1	CSTRGGYNEQFF
TRBV18	TRBJ1-6	CASSSIDRGTYNSPLHF
TRBV30	TRBJ2-1	CAWSLGRSYNEQFF
TRBV7-8	TRBJ2-1	CASSLRTAYNEQFF
TRBV6-1	TRBJ2-2	CASFRTISNTGELFF
TRBV4-1	TRBJ2-3	CASSQVEAGGITDTQYF
TRBV9	TRBJ1-2	CASSVDLGGRGYTF
TRBV2	TRBJ2-7	CASSKPQGQDYEQYF
TRBV2	TRBJ1-5	CASTSGPGGLNQPQHF
TRBV5-1	TRBJ2-7	CASSRTQGSEQYF
TRBV4-2	TRBJ1-6	CASSQDLGSPLHF
TRBV10-3	TRBJ1-2	CAISERADNYGYTF
TRBV4-1	TRBJ2-7	CASSRQRDYEQYF
TRBV6-5	TRBJ1-2	CASSPYRGGYGYTF
TRBV11-2	TRBJ2-2	CASREQGSGELFF
TRBV18	TRBJ1-5	CASSPFTNQPQHF
TRBV2	TRBJ1-3	CASRGPGSSGNTIYF
TRBV2	TRBJ2-7	CASRVGLGAGEQYF
TRBV7-8	TRBJ2-1	CASSKASGVLNEQFF
TRBV27	TRBJ1-5	CASSSQGYSNQPQHF
TRBV2	TRBJ2-7	CASSGRAYEQYF
TRBV2	TRBJ1-2	CASSPRDRGYTF
TRBV19	TRBJ2-2	CASSIGRGGGTGELFF
TRBV5-1	TRBJ2-1	CASSLPLAGGSNEQFF
TRBV7-9	TRBJ2-3	CASSPLTSVTDGTQYF
TRBV5-1	TRBJ1-3	CASSLGPSDGFGNTIYF
TRBV2	TRBJ2-7	CASSGGDRDLYEQYF
TRBV6-1	TRBJ1-5	CASSDNRGNQPQHF
TRBV27	TRBJ1-2	CASSLTGVGYGYTF
TRBV9	TRBJ1-2	CASSASGDNYGYTF